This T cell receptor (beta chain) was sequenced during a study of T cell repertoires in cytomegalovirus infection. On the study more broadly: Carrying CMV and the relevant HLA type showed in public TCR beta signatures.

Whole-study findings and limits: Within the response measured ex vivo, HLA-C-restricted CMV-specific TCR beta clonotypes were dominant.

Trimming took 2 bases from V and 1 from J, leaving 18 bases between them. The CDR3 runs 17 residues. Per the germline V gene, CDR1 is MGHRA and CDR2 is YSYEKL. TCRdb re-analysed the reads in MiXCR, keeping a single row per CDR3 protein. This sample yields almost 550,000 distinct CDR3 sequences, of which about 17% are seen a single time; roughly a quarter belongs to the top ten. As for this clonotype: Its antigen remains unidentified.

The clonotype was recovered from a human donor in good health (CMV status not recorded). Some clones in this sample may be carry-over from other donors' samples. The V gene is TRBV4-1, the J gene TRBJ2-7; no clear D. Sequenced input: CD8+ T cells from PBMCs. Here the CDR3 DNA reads TGCGCCAGCAGCCAAAGGGTCGAAGGGCCAAGATCCTACGAGCAGTACTTC. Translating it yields CASSQRVEGPRSYEQYF.